This TCR beta chain emerged from a study of T cell repertoires in cytomegalovirus infection. At the level of the study: Well-studied HLA-B-restricted CMV epitopes were used in the study alongside recently identified HLA-C-restricted ones. Carrying CMV and the relevant HLA type showed in public TCR beta signatures.

TCRdb processed the reads anew with MiXCR; each CDR3 protein has one entry. The sample lists roughly 150,000 distinct CDR3 sequences, 32% occurring once. This clonotype has just a few counts. Its antigen remains unknown. The clonotype was recovered from a human donor in good health (CMV status not recorded). Some clones in this sample may be carry-over from other donors' samples. Sequencing was performed on CD8+ T cells from cultured PBMCs, taken from culture after CMV antigen stimulation.

The CDR3 spells CASSLPAGRKGSADTQYF. The CDR3 DNA sequence: TGTGCCAGCAGCTTACCAGCAGGTCGAAAGGGGTCCGCAGATACGCAGTATTTT. V and J are TRBV7-9 and TRBJ2-3, with D perhaps matching TRBD1 (5 bases). The V gene's germline CDR1 is SEHNR and CDR2 FQNEAQ (reference sequence). Trimming left V 2 bases short and J 4 bases short, with 22 bases between. The CDR3 runs to 18 residues.